The text below deals with one TCR beta chain. This sample is part of a study of blood T cell repertoires in COVID-19. On the study more broadly: There were acute and convalescent COVID-19 samples, and they came from the United States, Italy and Spain. T cells, B-cell-depleted T cells, or PBMCs provided the cDNA or gDNA that served as material.

In the original analysis: Nucleated cell counts were estimated from reference gene primer amplification. TCRdb's copy holds only in-frame clones and misses some; the assay was immunoSEQ multiplex PCR. The V and J calls and clone size were taken over from that table, and D and trimming were inferred from the DNA. There are roughly 190,000 clones in the sample; roughly 85% occur only once, and roughly 21% lies in the top ten. CDR3 size: 12 residues. The germline V gene encodes CDR1 SNHLY and CDR2 FYNNEI. V shed 3 bases and J shed 4 bases, with 4 bases lying between them. This chain links TRBV2 with TRBJ1-5; D is unclear. Sequencing used peripheral blood. The TCR comes from a man in his 60s with active or convalescent COVID-19. CDR3 loop: CASSDRNQPQHF. The CDR3 DNA follows: TGTGCCAGCAGTGACAGAAATCAGCCCCAGCATTTT.